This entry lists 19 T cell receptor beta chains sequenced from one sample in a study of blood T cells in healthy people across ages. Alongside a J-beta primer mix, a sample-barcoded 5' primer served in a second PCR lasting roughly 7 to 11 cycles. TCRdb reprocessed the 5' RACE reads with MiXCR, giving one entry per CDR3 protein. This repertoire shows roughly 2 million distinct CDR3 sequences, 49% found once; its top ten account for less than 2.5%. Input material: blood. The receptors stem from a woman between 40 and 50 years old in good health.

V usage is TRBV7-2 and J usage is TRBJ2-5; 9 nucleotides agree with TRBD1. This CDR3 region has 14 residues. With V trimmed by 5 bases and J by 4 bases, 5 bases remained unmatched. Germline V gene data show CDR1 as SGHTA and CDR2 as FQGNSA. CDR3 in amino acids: CASSGNRGRETQYF. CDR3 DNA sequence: TGTGCCAGCAGCGGAAACAGGGGGCGAGAGACCCAGTACTTC.

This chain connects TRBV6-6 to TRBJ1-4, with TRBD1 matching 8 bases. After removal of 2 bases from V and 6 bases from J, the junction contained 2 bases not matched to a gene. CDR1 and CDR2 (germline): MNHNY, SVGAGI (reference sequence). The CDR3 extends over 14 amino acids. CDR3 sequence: CASSYRQGHEKLFF. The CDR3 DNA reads TGTGCCAGCAGTTACCGACAGGGGCATGAAAAACTGTTTTTT.

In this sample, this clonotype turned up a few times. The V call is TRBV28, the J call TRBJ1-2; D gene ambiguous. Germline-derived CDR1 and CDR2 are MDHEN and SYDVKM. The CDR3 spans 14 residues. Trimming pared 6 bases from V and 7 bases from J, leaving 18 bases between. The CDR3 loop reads CASSPLTSRSGYTF. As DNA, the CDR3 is TGTGCCAGCAGCCCTCTCACCAGCAGGAGTGGCTACACCTTC.

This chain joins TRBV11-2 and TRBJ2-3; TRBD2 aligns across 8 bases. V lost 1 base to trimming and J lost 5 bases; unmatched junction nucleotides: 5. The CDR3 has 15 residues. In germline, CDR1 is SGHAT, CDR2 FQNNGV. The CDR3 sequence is CASSLGRGGLDTQYF. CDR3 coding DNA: TGTGCCAGCAGCTTAGGACGGGGGGGCTTAGATACGCAGTATTTT.

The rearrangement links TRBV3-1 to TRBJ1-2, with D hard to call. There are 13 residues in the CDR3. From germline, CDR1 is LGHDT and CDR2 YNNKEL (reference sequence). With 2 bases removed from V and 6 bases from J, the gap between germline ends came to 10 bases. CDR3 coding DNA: TGTGCCAGCAGCCAAAGTAGGGCCGATGGCTACACCTTC. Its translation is CASSQSRADGYTF. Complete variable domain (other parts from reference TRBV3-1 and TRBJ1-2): DTAVSQTPKYLVTQMGNDKSIKCEQNLGHDTMYWYKQDSKKFLKIMFSYNNKELIINETVPNRFSPKSPDKAHLNLHINSLELGDSAVYFCASSQSRADGYTFGSGTRLTVV.

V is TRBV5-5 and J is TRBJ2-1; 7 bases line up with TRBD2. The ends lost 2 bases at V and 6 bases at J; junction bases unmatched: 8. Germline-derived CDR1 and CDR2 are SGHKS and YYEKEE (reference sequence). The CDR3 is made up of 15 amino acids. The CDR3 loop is CASSFATSIANEQFF. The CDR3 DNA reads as TGTGCCAGCAGCTTCGCGACTAGCATCGCCAATGAGCAGTTCTTC. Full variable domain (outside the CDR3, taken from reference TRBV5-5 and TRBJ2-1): DAGVTQSPTHLIKTRGQQVTLRCSPISGHKSVSWYQQVLGQGPQFIFQYYEKEERGRGNFPDRFSARQFPNYSSELNVNALLLGDSALYLCASSFATSIANEQFFGPGTRLTVL.

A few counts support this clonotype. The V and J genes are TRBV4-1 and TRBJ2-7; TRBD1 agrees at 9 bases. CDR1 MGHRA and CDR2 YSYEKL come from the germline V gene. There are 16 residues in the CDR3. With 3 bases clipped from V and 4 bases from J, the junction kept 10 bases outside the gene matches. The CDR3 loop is CASSQTQGAQGYEQYF. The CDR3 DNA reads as TGCGCCAGCAGCCAGACACAGGGGGCTCAGGGATACGAGCAGTACTTC.

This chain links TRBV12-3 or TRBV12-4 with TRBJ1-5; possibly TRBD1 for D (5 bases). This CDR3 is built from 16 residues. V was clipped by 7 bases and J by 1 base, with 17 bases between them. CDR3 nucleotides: TGTGCCAGCACCTCCGCTCGGGGGGGAAGCAATCAGCCCCAGCATTTT. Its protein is CASTSARGGSNQPQHF.

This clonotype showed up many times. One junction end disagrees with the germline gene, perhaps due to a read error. The CDR3 sequence is CASSLAGAGANVLTF. The CDR3 nucleotides read TGTGCCAGCAGCTTAGCAGGGGCTGGGGCCAACGTCCTGACTTTC. V and J are TRBV5-1 and TRBJ2-6; a possible D gene is TRBD1 (6 bases). This CDR3 is 15 amino acids long. From germline, CDR1 is SGHRS and CDR2 YFSETQ. The full variable domain, completed using reference TRBV5-1 and TRBJ2-6, is KAGVTQTPRYLIKTRGQQVTLSCSPISGHRSVSWYQQTPGQGLQFLFEYFSETQRNKGNFPGRFSGRQFSNSRSEMNVSTLELGDSALYLCASSLAGAGANVLTFGAGSRLTVL.

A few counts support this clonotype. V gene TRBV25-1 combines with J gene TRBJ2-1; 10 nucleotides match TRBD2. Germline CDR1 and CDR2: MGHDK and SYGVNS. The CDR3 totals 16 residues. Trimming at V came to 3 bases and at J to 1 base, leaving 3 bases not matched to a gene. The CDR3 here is CASSELAGESYNEQFF. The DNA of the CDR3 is TGTGCCAGCAGTGAGCTAGCGGGGGAGTCCTACAATGAGCAGTTCTTC.

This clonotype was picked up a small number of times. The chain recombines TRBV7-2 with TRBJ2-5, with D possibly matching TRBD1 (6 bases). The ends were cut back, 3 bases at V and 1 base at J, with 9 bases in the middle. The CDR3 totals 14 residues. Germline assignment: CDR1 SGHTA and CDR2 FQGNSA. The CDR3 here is CASSFFRGQETQYF. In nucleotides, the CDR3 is TGTGCCAGCAGCTTCTTCAGGGGCCAAGAGACCCAGTACTTC.

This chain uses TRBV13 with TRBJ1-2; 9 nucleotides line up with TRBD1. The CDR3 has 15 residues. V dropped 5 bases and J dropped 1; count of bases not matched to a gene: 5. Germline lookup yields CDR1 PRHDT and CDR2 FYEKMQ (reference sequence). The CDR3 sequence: CASSNRDRDNYGYTF. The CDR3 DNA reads TGTGCCAGCAGCAACCGGGACAGGGATAACTATGGCTACACCTTC.

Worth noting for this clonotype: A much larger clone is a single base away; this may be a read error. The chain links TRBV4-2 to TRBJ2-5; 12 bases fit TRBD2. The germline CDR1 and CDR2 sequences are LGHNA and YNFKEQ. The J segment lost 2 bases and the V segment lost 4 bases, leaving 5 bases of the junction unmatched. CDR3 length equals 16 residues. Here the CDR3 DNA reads TGTGCCAGCAGCCGGAGACTAGCGGGGGCGCAAGAGACCCAGTACTTC. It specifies CASSRRLAGAQETQYF.

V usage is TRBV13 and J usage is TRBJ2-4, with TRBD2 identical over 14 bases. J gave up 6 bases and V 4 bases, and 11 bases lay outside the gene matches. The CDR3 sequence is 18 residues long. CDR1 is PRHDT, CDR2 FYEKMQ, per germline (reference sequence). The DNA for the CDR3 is TGTGCCAGCAGCTCCGGATTGTGGACTAGCGGGGGGTCAAACATTCAGTACTTC. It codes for CASSSGLWTSGGSNIQYF.

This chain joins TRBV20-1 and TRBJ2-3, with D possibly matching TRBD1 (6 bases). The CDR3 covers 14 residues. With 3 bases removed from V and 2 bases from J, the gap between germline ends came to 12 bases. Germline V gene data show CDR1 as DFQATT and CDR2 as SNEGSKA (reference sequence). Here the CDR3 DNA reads TGCAGTGCTAGCTTCACAGGGACCACAGATACGCAGTATTTT. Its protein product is CSASFTGTTDTQYF.

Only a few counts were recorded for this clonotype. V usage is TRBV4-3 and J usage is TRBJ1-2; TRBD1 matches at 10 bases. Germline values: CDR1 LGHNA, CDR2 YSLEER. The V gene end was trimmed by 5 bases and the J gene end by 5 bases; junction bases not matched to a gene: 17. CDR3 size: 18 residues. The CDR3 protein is CASSESRDRGVWGYGYTF. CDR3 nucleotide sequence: TGCGCCAGCAGCGAAAGCCGGGACAGGGGAGTCTGGGGGTATGGCTACACCTTC.

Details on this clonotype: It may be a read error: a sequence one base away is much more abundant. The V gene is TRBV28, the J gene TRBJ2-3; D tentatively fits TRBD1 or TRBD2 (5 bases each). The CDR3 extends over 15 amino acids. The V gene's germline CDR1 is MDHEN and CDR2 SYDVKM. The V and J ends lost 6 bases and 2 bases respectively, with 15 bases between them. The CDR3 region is CASSGAEDYTDTQYF. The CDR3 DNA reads TGTGCCAGCAGCGGGGCAGAGGATTACACAGATACGCAGTATTTT.

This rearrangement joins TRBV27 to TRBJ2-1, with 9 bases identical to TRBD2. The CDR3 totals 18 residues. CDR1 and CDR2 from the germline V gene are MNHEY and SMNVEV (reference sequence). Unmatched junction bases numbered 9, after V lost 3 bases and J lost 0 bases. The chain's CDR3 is CASSFGLAGLSSYNEQFF. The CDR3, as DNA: TGTGCCAGCAGTTTCGGCCTAGCGGGACTAAGCTCCTACAATGAGCAGTTCTTC.

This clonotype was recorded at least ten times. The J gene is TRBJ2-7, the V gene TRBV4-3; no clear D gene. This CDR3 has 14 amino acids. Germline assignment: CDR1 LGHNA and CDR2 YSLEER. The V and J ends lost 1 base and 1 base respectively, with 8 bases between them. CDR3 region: CASSQVLGSYEQYF. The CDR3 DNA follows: TGCGCCAGCAGCCAAGTTCTGGGTTCCTACGAGCAGTACTTC.